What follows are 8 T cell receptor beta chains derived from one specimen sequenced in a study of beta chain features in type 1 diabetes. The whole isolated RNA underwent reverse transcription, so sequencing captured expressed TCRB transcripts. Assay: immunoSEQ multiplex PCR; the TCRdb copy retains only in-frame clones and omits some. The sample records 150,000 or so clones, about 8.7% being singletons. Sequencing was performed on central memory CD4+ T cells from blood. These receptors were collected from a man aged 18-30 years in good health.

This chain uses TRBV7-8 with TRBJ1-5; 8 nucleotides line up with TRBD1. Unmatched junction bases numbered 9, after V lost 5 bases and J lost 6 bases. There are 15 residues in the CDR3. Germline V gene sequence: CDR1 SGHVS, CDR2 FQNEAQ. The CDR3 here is CASSENRQGSQPQHF. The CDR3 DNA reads TGTGCCAGCAGCGAAAATAGACAGGGGAGTCAGCCCCAGCATTTT.

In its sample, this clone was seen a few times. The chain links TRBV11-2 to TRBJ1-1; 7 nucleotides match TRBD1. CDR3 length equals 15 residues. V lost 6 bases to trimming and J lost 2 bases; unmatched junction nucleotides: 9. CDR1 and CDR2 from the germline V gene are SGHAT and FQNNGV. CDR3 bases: TGTGCCAGCAGACTTTACCGGGACAGTAACACTGAAGCTTTCTTT. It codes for CASRLYRDSNTEAFF. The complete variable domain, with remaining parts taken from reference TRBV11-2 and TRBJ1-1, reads EAGVAQSPRYKIIEKRQSVAFWCNPISGHATLYWYQQILGQGPKLLIQFQNNGVVDDSQLPKDRFSAERLKGVDSTLKIQPAKLEDSAVYLCASRLYRDSNTEAFFGQGTRLTVV.

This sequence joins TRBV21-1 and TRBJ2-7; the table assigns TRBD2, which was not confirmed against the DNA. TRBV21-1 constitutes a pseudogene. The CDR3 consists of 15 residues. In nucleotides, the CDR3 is TGTGCCAGCAGCAAAGGGGAGGGGAGCTCCTACGAGCAGTACTTC. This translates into CASSKGEGSSYEQYF.

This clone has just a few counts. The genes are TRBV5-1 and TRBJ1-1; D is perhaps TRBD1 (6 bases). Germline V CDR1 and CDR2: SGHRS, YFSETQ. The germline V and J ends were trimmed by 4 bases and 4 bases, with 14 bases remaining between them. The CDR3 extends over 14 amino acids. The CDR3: CASSPRQEVTEAFF. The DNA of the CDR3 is TGCGCCAGCAGCCCCCGACAGGAGGTCACTGAAGCTTTCTTT.

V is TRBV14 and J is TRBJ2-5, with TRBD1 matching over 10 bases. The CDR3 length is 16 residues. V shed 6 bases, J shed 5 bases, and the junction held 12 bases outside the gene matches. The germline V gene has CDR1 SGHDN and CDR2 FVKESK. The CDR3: CASRPPGQGNVETQYF. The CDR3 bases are TGTGCCAGCAGACCACCGGGACAGGGGAATGTTGAGACCCAGTACTTC.

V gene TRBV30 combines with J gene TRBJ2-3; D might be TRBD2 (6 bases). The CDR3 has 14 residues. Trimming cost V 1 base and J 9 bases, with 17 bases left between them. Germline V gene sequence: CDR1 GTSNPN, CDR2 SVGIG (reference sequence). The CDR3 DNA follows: TGTGCCTGGAGTGGGGGGACTGGGGACTTGACGCAGTATTTT. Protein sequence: CAWSGGTGDLTQYF.

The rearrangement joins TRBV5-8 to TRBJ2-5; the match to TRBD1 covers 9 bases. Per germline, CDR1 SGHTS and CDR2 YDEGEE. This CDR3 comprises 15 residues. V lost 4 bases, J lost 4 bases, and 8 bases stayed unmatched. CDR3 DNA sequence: TGTGCCAGCAGCGTCCGACAGGGGGTCGGAGAGACCCAGTACTTC. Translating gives CASSVRQGVGETQYF.

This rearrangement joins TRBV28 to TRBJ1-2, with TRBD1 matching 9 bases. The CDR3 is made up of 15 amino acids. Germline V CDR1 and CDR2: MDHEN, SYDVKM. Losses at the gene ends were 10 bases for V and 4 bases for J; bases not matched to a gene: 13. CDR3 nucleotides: TGTGCCATCACTAAACAGGGGGCGCAGACCTATGGCTACACCTTC. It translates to CAITKQGAQTYGYTF.